These 16 T cell receptor beta chains originate from one sample sequenced in a study of cytomegalovirus exposure and HLA in healthy donors (dated by TCRdb to about 2017). The library relied on the immunoSEQ multiplex PCR assay. A mixture of 60 forward primers for TCR Vbeta segments and 13 reverse primers for TCR Jbeta segments was used in the multiplex PCR. As stored in TCRdb, this immuneACCESS dataset retains in-frame rearrangements with V and J assigned. A fraction of the clones does not appear; measured against another copy, unresolved V genes explain less than half of the discrepancy, and the remainder lacks a known reason. The sample records 85,000 to 120,000 clones, roughly 74% of which are singletons. About 2.3% of the sample is taken by the ten largest. The sample taken for sequencing was PBMCs. The receptors derive from a man aged 40-50 years in good health and CMV-seronegative.

V gene TRBV4-1 combines with J gene TRBJ1-1, with D tentatively TRBD1 (5 bases). The CDR3 is 14 amino acids. Trimming removed 5 bases at V and 4 bases at J, with 14 bases between. CDR1 is MGHRA, CDR2 YSYEKL, per germline. Here the CDR3 DNA reads TGCGCCAGCAGCACGTCTTGGGGCGGCACTGAAGCTTTCTTT. Translated: CASSTSWGGTEAFF.

This chain connects TRBV19 to TRBJ1-4; 9 nucleotides agree with TRBD1. Germline CDR1 LNHDA, CDR2 SQIVND (reference sequence). CDR3 size: 17 residues. V dropped 3 bases and J dropped 3; count of bases not matched to a gene: 8. CDR3: CASSILDRGASNEKLFF. CDR3 nucleotide sequence: TGTGCCAGTAGTATTCTGGACAGGGGAGCGTCTAATGAAAAACTGTTTTTT. Full variable domain (outside the CDR3, taken from reference TRBV19 and TRBJ1-4): DGGITQSPKYLFRKEGQNVTLSCEQNLNHDAMYWYRQDPGQGLRLIYYSQIVNDFQKGDIAEGYSVSREKKESFPLTVTSAQKNPTAFYLCASSILDRGASNEKLFFGSGTQLSVL.

The rearrangement links TRBV2 to TRBJ2-1; 12 nucleotides match TRBD2. The germline V gene has CDR1 SNHLY and CDR2 FYNNEI. The CDR3 totals 15 residues. With 3 bases clipped from V and 4 bases from J, the junction kept 1 base outside the gene matches. CDR3 bases: TGTGCCAGCAGTGATCTAGCGGGGGGGTACAATGAGCAGTTCTTC. This codes for CASSDLAGGYNEQFF.

The chain couples TRBV13 to TRBJ1-2; D remains ambiguous. The CDR3 loop spans 17 amino acids. Germline CDR1 PRHDT, CDR2 FYEKMQ (reference sequence). Trimming stripped 5 bases from V and 6 bases from J, with 25 bases between. This CDR3 is CASSVGGSPVSKDGYTF. In DNA, the CDR3 is TGTGCCAGCAGCGTCGGCGGCAGTCCCGTGTCGAAGGATGGCTACACCTTC.

J is TRBJ2-3 and V is TRBV6-1, with 9 nucleotides matching TRBD2. Germline V gene sequence: CDR1 MNHNS, CDR2 SASEGT. This CDR3 region has 14 residues. Trimming cost V 3 bases and J 4 bases; bases outside gene matches: 2. CDR3 in amino acids: CASSERGGADTQYF. The CDR3 bases are TGTGCCAGCAGTGAGCGGGGGGGGGCAGATACGCAGTATTTT.

This rearrangement joins TRBV7-8 to TRBJ2-7; TRBD2 aligns across 7 bases. CDR1 and CDR2 (germline): SGHVS, FQNEAQ. The CDR3 covers 15 residues. V shed 4 bases and J 6 bases; nucleotides not matched to a gene: 12. The CDR3 spells CASSSTAGGIGEQYF. DNA of the CDR3: TGTGCCAGCAGCTCTACGGCCGGGGGGATAGGCGAGCAGTACTTC.

The CDR3 protein is CASRGPLSRFAHEQYF. In nucleotides, the CDR3 is TGCGCCAGCAGGGGGCCCCTGAGCAGGTTCGCCCACGAGCAGTACTTC. The rearrangement joins TRBV10-2 to TRBJ2-7, with D tentatively TRBD1 (5 bases). This CDR3 is built from 16 residues. Germline V gives CDR1 WSHSY, CDR2 SAAADI. Trimming removed 6 bases at V and 5 bases at J, with 23 bases between.

This clone has more than one count but fewer than ten. This chain links TRBV5-6 with TRBJ1-2; D ambiguous. The CDR3 is made up of 16 amino acids. CDR1 is SGHDT, CDR2 YYEEEE, per germline. V shed 4 bases and J shed 4 bases, with 20 bases lying between them. This chain's CDR3 is CASSPPTGSRGYGYTF. The CDR3 bases are TGTGCCAGCAGCCCCCCGACCGGGTCCCGAGGCTATGGCTACACCTTC.

The V call is TRBV7-8, the J call TRBJ2-1, with 8 bases that match TRBD2. V lost 5 bases and J lost 1; bases outside the gene matches: 10. There are 17 residues in the CDR3. Germline values: CDR1 SGHVS, CDR2 FQNEAQ. CDR3 bases: TGTGCCAGCAGCCGCGAGGGGGGCGGGAGGTCCTACAATGAGCAGTTCTTC. Translated: CASSREGGGRSYNEQFF.

The chain's CDR3 is CASSTQASGGRETQYF. The DNA for the CDR3 is TGTGCCAGCAGCACCCAGGCAAGCGGGGGACGAGAGACCCAGTACTTC. The V call is TRBV5-5, the J call TRBJ2-5, with 8 bases lining up with TRBD2. The V segment lost 4 bases and the J segment 4 bases; nucleotides outside the gene matches: 12. Germline CDR1 is SGHKS and CDR2 is YYEKEE (reference sequence). This CDR3 contains 16 residues.

The rearrangement links TRBV9 to TRBJ2-1; 9 nucleotides agree with TRBD1. Trimming removed 4 bases from V and 6 bases from J; junction bases left unmatched: 8. CDR3 length: 15 amino acids. Germline lookup yields CDR1 SGDLS and CDR2 YYNGEE. In DNA, the CDR3 is TGTGCCAGCAGCTCTAGACAGGGGGGGGTCAATGAGCAGTTCTTC. Translated, it gives CASSSRQGGVNEQFF.

The chain uses TRBV27 and TRBJ2-2, with D possibly matching TRBD1 (5 bases). The CDR3 spans 12 residues. Germline V lookup: CDR1 MNHEY, CDR2 SMNVEV (reference sequence). Trimming stripped 8 bases from V and 6 bases from J, with 10 bases between. CDR3 coding DNA: TGTGCCAGCGGGTGGGGCCCCGGGGAGCTGTTTTTT. It yields the protein CASGWGPGELFF.

CDR3 sequence reads: CASSASPPDTQYF. CDR3 in DNA: TGTGCCAGCAGCGCGAGCCCCCCAGATACGCAGTATTTT. The gene calls are TRBV11-2 and TRBJ2-3; D gene uncertain. The V end was cut by 5 bases, the J end by 4 bases, with 10 bases between. The CDR3 is 13 residues long. Per the germline V gene, CDR1 is SGHAT and CDR2 is FQNNGV.

The chain employs TRBV5-4 and TRBJ2-5; 14 nucleotides line up with TRBD2. Germline values: CDR1 SGHNT, CDR2 YYREEE (reference sequence). The V and J ends lost 3 bases and 5 bases, in that order; junction bases with no gene match: 6. The CDR3 runs to 16 residues. The CDR3, as DNA: TGTGCCAGCAGCTGGGGACTAGCGGGGGCAGGCGAGACCCAGTACTTC. Translated: CASSWGLAGAGETQYF.

V and J are TRBV18 and TRBJ2-4, with TRBD1 as a possible D gene (5 bases). Trimming took off 2 bases at V and 8 bases at J, with 10 bases between the two ends. CDR3 length: 13 residues. Germline V lookup: CDR1 KGHSH, CDR2 LQKENI. The CDR3 sequence: CASSPSLGDIQYF. The CDR3 region has the DNA TGTGCCAGCTCACCATCCTTAGGGGACATTCAGTACTTC.

The chain uses TRBV6-1 and TRBJ2-5; 9 bases align to TRBD2. Germline lookup yields CDR1 MNHNS and CDR2 SASEGT. V lost 3 bases to trimming and J lost 4 bases; unmatched junction nucleotides: 15. The CDR3 length is 18 residues. The CDR3 nucleotides are TGTGCCAGCAGTGAGGTAACATCCGGGCGGGGGGGCCGAGAGACCCAGTACTTC. Amino acids: CASSEVTSGRGGRETQYF.